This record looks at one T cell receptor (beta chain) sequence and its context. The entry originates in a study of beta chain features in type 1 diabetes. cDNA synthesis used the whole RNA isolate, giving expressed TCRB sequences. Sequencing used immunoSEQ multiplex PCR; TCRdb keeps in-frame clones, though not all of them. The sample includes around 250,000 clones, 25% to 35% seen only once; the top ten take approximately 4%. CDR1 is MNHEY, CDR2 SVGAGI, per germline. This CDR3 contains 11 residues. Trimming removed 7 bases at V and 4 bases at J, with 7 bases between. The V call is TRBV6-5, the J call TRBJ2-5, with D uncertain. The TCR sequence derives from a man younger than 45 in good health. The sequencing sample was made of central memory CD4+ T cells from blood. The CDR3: CASTQLETQYF. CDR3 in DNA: TGTGCCAGCACCCAACTAGAGACCCAGTACTTC.